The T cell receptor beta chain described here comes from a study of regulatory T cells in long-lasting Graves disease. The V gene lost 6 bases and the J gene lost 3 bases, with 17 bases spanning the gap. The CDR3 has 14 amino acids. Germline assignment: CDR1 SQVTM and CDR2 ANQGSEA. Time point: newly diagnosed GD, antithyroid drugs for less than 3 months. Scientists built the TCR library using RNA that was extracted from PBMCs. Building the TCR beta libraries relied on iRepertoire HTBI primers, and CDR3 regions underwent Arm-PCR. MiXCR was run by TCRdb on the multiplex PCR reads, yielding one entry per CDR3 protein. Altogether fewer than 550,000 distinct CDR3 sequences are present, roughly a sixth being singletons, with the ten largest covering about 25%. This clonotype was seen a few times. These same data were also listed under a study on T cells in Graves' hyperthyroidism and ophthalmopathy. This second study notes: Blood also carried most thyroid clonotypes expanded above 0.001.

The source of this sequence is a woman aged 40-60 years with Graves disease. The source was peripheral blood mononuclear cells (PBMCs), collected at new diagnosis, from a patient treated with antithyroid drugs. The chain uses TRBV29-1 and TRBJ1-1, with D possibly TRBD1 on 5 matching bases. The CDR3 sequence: CSVPRAGLDTEAFF. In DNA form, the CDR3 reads TGCAGCGTCCCAAGAGCAGGGCTAGACACTGAAGCTTTCTTT. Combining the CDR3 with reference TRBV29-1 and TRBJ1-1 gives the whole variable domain SAVISQKPSRDICQRGTSLTIQCQVDSQVTMMFWYRQQPGQSLTLIATANQGSEATYESGFVIDKFPISRPNLTFSTLTVSNMSPEDSSIYLCSVPRAGLDTEAFFGQGTRLTVV.